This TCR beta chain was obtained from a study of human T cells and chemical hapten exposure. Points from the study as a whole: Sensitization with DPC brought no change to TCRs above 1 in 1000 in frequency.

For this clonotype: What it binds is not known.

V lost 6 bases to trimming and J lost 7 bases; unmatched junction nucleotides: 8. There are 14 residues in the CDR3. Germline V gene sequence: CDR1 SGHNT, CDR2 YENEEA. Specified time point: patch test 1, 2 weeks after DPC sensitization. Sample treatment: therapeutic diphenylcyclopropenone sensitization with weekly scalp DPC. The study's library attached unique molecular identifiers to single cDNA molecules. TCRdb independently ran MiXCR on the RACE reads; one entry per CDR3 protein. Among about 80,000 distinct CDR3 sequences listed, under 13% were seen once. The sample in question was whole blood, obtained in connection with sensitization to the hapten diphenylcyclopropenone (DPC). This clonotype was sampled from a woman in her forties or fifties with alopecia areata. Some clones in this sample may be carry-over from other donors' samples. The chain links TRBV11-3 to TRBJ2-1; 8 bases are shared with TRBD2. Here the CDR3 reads CASRPGGRENEQFF. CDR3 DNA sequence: TGTGCCAGCAGGCCGGGGGGGCGCGAAAATGAGCAGTTCTTC.